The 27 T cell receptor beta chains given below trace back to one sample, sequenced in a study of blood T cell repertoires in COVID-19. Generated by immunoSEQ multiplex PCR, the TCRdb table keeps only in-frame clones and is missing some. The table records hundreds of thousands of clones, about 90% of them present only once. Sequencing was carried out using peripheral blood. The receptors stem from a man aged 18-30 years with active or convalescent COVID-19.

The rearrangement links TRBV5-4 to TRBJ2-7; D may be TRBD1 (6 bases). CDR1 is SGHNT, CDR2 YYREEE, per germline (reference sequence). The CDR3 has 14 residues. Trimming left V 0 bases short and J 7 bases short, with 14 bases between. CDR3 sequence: CASSLVGTIKEQYF. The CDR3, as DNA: TGTGCCAGCAGCTTGGTCGGGACAATTAAGGAGCAGTACTTC. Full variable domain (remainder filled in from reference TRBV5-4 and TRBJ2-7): ETGVTQSPTHLIKTRGQQVTLRCSSQSGHNTVSWYQQALGQGPQFIFQYYREEENGRGNFPPRFSGLQFPNYSSELNVNALELDDSALYLCASSLVGTIKEQYFGPGTRLTVT.

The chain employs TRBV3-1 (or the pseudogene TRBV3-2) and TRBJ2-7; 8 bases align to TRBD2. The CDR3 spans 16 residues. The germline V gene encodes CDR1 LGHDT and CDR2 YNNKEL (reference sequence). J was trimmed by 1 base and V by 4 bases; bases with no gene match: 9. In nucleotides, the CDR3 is TGTGCCAGCAGCCTCGGGGAGCCGGGAGGGTCCTACGAGCAGTACTTC. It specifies CASSLGEPGGSYEQYF.

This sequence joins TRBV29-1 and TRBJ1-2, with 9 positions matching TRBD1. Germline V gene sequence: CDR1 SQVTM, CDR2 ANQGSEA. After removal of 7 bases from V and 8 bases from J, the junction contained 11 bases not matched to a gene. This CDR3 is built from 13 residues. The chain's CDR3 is CSASPGTGMGYTF. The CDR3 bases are TGCAGCGCATCACCGGGGACAGGGATGGGCTACACCTTC.

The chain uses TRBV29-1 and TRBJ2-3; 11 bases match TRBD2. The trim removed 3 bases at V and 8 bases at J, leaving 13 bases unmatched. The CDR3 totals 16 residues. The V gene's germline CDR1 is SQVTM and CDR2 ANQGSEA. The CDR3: CSVDWGSGRALGTQYF. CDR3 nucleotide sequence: TGCAGCGTTGATTGGGGTAGCGGGAGGGCCTTGGGTACGCAGTATTTT.

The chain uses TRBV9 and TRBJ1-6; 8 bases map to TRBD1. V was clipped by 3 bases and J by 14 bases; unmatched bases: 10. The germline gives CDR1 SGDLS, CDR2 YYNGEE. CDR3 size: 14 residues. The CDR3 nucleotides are TGTGCCAGCAGCGCCGACAGGGGAGGAGGGTCCCTCCACTTT. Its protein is CASSADRGGGSLHF.

CDR3 sequence reads: CSASSGLLYEQYF. In DNA, the CDR3 is TGCAGTGCTAGTTCTGGGCTACTCTACGAGCAGTACTTC. The rearrangement joins TRBV20-1 to TRBJ2-7; D unclear. This CDR3 comprises 13 residues. Germline assignment: CDR1 DFQATT and CDR2 SNEGSKA (reference sequence). V was clipped by 3 bases and J by 3 bases, with 12 bases between them.

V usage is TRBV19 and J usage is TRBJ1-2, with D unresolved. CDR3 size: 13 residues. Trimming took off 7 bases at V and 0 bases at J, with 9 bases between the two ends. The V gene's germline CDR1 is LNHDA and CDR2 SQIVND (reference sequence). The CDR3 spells CASTGTSNYGYTF. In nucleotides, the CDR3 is TGTGCCAGTACAGGCACTTCTAACTATGGCTACACCTTC.

The CDR3 region is CASGADLAFRQPQHF. In nucleotides, the CDR3 is TGTGCCAGTGGAGCAGATCTGGCTTTCCGTCAGCCCCAGCATTTT. The rearrangement uses TRBV19 and TRBJ1-5; D gene ambiguous. Germline CDR1 and CDR2: LNHDA and SQIVND (reference sequence). V dropped 8 bases and J dropped 6 bases, with 20 bases sitting between them. The CDR3 is made up of 15 amino acids.

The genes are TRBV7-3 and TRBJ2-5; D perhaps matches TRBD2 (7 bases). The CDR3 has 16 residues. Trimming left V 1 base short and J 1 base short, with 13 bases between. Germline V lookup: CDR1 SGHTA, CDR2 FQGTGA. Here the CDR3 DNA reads TGTGCCAGCAGCTTAAGAGGGGGGGCAGCCCAAGAGACCCAGTACTTC. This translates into CASSLRGGAAQETQYF.

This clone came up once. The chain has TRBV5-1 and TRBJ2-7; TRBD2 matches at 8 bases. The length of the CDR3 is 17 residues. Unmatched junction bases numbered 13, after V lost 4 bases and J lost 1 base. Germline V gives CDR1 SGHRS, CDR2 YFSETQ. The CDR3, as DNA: TGCGCCAGCAGCCTGGGGGCACTAGCGGTCCTTTCCTACGAGCAGTACTTC. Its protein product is CASSLGALAVLSYEQYF.

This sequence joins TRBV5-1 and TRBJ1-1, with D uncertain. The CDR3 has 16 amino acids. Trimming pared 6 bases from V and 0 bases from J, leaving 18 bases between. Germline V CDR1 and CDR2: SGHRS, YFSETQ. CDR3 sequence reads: CASKRSPVEMNTEAFF. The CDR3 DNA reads TGCGCCAGCAAAAGATCCCCCGTAGAGATGAACACTGAAGCTTTCTTT.

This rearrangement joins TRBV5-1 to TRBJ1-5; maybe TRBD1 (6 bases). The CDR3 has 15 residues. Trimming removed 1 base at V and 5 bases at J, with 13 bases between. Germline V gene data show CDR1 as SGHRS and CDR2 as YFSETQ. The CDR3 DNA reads TGCGCCAGCAGCTTGTCAACAGGGCAAGATCAGCCCCAGCATTTT. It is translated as CASSLSTGQDQPQHF.

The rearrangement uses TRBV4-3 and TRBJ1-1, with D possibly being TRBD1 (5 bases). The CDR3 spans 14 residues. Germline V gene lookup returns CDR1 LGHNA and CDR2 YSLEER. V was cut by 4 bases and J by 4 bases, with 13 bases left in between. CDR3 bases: TGCGCCAGCAGCCTGGGACCGGGGGGCACTGAAGCTTTCTTT. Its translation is CASSLGPGGTEAFF.

The CDR3 DNA follows: TGTGCCAGCAGCCCGGGACAGAACTATGGCTACACCTTC. It codes for CASSPGQNYGYTF. The V and J genes are TRBV14 and TRBJ1-2; 7 bases align to TRBD1. Per germline, CDR1 SGHDN and CDR2 FVKESK. This CDR3 contains 13 residues. V was pared by 4 bases and J by 2 bases, with 1 base of the junction left unmatched.

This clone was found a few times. The CDR3 loop reads CASSDSSGGTDTQYF. CDR3 coding DNA: TGTGCCAGCAGTGACTCGAGCGGGGGCACAGATACGCAGTATTTT. The chain has TRBV6-4 and TRBJ2-3, with 7 nucleotides matching TRBD2. V dropped 0 bases and J dropped 1; count of bases not matched to a gene: 1. The CDR3 contains 15 residues. CDR1 and CDR2 from the germline V gene are MRHNA and SNTAGT.

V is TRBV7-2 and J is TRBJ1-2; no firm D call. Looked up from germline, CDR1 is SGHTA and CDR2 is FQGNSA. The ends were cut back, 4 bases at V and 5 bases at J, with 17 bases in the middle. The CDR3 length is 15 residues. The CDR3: CASSSPSQPLYGYTF. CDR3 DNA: TGTGCCAGCAGCTCCCCATCTCAACCCCTATATGGCTACACCTTC.

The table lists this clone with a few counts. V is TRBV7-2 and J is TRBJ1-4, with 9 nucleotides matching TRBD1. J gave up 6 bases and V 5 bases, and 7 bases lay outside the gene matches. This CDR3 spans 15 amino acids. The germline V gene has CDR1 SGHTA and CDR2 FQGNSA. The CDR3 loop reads CASSLDRGAHEKLFF. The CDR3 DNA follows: TGTGCCAGCAGCCTAGACAGGGGGGCACATGAAAAACTGTTTTTT.

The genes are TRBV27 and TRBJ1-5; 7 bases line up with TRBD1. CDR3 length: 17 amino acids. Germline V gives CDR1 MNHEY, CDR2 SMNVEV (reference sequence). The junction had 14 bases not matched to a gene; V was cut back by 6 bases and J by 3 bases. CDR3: CASRPTTGVRANQPQHF. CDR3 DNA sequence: TGTGCCAGCAGGCCAACTACAGGGGTAAGAGCCAATCAGCCCCAGCATTTT.

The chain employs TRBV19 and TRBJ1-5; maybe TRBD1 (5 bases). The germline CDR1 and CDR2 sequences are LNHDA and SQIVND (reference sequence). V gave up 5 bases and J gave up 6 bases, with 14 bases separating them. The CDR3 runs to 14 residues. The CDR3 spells CASSVGRRSQPQHF. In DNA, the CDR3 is TGTGCCAGTAGTGTGGGGCGACGGAGTCAGCCCCAGCATTTT. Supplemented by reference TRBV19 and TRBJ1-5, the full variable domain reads DGGITQSPKYLFRKEGQNVTLSCEQNLNHDAMYWYRQDPGQGLRLIYYSQIVNDFQKGDIAEGYSVSREKKESFPLTVTSAQKNPTAFYLCASSVGRRSQPQHFGDGTRLSIL.

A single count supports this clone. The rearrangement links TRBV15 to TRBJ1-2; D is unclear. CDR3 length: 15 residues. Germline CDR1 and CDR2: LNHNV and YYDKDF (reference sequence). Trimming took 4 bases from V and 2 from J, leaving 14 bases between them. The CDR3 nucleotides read TGTGCCACCAGCAAACCTCAGACGGGAAACTATGGCTACACCTTC. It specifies CATSKPQTGNYGYTF.

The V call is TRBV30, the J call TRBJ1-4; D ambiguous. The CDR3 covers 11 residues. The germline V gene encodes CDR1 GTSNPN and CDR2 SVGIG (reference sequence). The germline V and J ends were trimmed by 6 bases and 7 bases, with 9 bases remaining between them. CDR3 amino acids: CACGESEKLFF. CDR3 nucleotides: TGTGCCTGCGGGGAATCTGAAAAACTGTTTTTT. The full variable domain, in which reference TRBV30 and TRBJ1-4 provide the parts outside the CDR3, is SQTIHQWPATLVQPVGSPLSLECTVEGTSNPNLYWYRQAAGRGLQLLFYSVGIGQISSEVPQNLSASRPQDRQFILSSKKLLLSDSGFYLCACGESEKLFFGSGTQLSVL.

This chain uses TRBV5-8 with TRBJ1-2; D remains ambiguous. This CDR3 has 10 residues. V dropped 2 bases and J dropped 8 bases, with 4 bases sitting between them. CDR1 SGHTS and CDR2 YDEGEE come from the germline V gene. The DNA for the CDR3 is TGTGCCAGCAGCTTCTACGGCTACACCTTC. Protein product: CASSFYGYTF.

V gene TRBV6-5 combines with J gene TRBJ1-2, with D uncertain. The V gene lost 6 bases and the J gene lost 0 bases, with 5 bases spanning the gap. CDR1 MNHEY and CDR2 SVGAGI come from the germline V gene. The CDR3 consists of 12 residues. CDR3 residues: CASRPANYGYTF. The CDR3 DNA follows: TGTGCCAGCAGACCAGCTAACTATGGCTACACCTTC.

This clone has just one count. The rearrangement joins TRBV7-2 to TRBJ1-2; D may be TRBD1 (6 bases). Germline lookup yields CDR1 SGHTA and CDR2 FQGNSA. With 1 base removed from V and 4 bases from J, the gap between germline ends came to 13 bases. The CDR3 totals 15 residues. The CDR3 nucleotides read TGTGCCAGCAGCTTAGGTTTAAGGGGGGGCTATGGCTACACCTTC. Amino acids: CASSLGLRGGYGYTF.

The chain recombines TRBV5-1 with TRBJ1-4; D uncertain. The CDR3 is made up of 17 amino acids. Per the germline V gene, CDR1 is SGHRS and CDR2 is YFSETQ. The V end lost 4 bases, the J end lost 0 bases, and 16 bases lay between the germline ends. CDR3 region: CASSPGGVLPTNEKLFF. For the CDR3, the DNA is TGCGCCAGCAGCCCGGGTGGCGTACTGCCAACTAATGAAAAACTGTTTTTT.

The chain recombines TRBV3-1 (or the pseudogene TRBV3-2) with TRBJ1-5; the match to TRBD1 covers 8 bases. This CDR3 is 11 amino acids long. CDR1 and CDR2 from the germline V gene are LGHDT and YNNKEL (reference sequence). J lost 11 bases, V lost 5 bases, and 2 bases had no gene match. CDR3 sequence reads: CASSSQGAQHF. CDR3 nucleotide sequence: TGTGCCAGCAGCTCACAGGGGGCCCAGCATTTT.

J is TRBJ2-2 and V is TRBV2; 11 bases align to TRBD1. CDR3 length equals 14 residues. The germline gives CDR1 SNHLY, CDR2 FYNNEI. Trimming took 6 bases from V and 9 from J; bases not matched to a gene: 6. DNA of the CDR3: TGTGCCAGCAGAGGGACAGGGGGGGTTTGGGAGCTGTTTTTT. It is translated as CASRGTGGVWELFF.